This T cell receptor (beta chain) was profiled in a study of cytomegalovirus exposure and HLA in healthy donors listed by TCRdb under 2017. In terms of the full investigation: In an earlier analysis of 550 to 750 of the donors, roughly 300 Gb of sequence data and 100 million or so unique TCR beta sequences from some 170 million T cells were reported. Roughly 300 gigabases of sequencing data and tens of millions of unique TCR sequences were included in an early release covering about 620 HLA-typed donors. Of the roughly 400 genotyped donors, 81% fell in the genetic ancestry cluster associated with self-reported Caucasian donors. The aim of the study was to test whether cataloging public T cell receptors could identify signatures of past pathogen exposure. The T cell repertoires of 666 subjects were profiled by immunosequencing and related to cytomegalovirus serostatus. A separate validation cohort of about 110 different subjects was used in addition to the roughly 700-subject first cohort. High-throughput TCR immunosequencing, statistical association of individual TCRs with disease status, and machine learning were combined to predict cytomegalovirus infection status. To study patterns of TCR occurrence, a later analysis re-analyzed previously published TCR beta repertoires from 550 to 800 donors and added high-resolution HLA genotyping. Rather than drawing on any new phenotypic data, the later analysis identified candidate immune exposures from TCR beta sequences and the way those sequences occurred across donors. In an earlier analysis of several hundred of the donors, high-throughput TCR beta sequencing was used to judge whether each TCR beta V gene segment behaved as functional or pseudogenic. Donor age, sex, ethnicity and CMV serostatus were collected together with the repertoire data. Genome-wide SNP genotypes for about 65% of the 666 donors were used in a later genetic analysis, which treated that subset as a discovery cohort. All discovery cohort repertoires had been generated on a single sequencing platform. Class I and class II HLA loci were covered by the typing at four-digit resolution. Typing coverage varied by locus: 629-630 donors for A, B, C, DRB1 and DQB1; around 560 for DQA1; 600 to 610 for DPA1; roughly 450 for DPB1. Four or five DR-DQ haplotypes were handled as single units for association and clustering because linkage in the cohort was strong. Among 300 to 450 genotyped donors of the cohort, an average of about 240,000 unique TCR beta nucleotide sequences were sequenced per donor, roughly a sixth of them non-productive.

A word on this clone: Its recognized antigen is unknown. Base-call qualities are not available, and no considerably larger clone is one nucleotide away.

Broader findings and caveats from the paper: The sequencing pipeline was judged likely to have produced a cluster of highly shared sequence variants as a technical artifact. A later genetic analysis associated a missense DCLRE1C variant with V-gene and J-gene trimming of TCR beta chains, and an independent cohort replicated the association. A further reported finding was that TCR beta sequences accurately predicted the HLA-A and HLA-B alleles for most subjects in the first cohort. A later analysis found that most CMV-associated TCR beta chains appeared HLA-restricted, with HLA associations seemingly driven largely by CMV exposure. In an earlier analysis of about 540 of the donors, most TCR beta V segments were observed in productive rearrangements about 87% or about 30% of the time, broadly matching IMGT annotations. Some IMGT-functional V segments, including TRBV6-2 and TRBV6-3, could not be told apart with the 87-base-pair reads, so those segments were excluded. In a later analysis, the rate of TCR association differed among HLA loci, with DRB1 alleles having the most associated TCRs and HLA-C alleles having the fewest. Presence/absence analyses assumed roughly uniform sequencing depth across donors, an assumption that may not hold. While some public TCRs were present in many individuals, most TCR sequences turned up only very rarely across donors. A few of the identified cytomegalovirus-associated TCR beta chains were confirmed in vitro to be specific for cytomegalovirus antigens. Compared with equally common non-associated chains, HLA-associated TCR beta chains in a later analysis were more clonally expanded and had lower generation probabilities. Because some donors lacked HLA typing at each locus, the association tests relied only on the typed subset. The authors suggested that the approach could potentially be generalized to other disease states and immunological phenotypes. The earlier analysis of 587 of the donors excluded some 16 rarely observed V segments, including chromosome 9 orphons, because counts were too low. According to a later genetic analysis, donors in an Asian-associated ancestry cluster had fewer N-insertions in productive TCRs than the approximately 670-donor mean. The classifier was reported to diagnose cytomegalovirus status with high specificity and sensitivity in both the original and validation cohorts. Correlated functional status among segregating V segments might reflect linkage disequilibrium, but an unknown experimental factor could not be ruled out. When HLA alleles, especially DR and DQ, strongly co-occurred, attributing TCR associations to individual alleles was difficult. This cohort had only TCR beta chains sequenced, and the lack of alpha or paired-chain data limited which features could be detected. The study gave a list of 150 to 200 TCR beta chains associated with cytomegalovirus. For the cohort, immune exposure information was limited to CMV serostatus. Specific HLA alleles were associated with 15,000 to 20,000 TCR beta sequences at a false discovery rate of 0.05 in a later analysis. In a later analysis, several top co-occurrence clusters were reported to appear linked to parvovirus B19, influenza, CMV and Epstein-Barr virus.

As encoded in the germline V gene, CDR1 is SNHLY while CDR2 is FYNNEI. The CDR3 starts with the cysteine, ends with the phenylalanine, and has 15 residues. Of the read, only the CDR3 DNA is kept; its 45 bases are in frame from base 1. The library was generated by the immunoSEQ multiplex PCR assay. For the multiplex PCR, a mixture combining 60 forward primers for TCR Vbeta segments and 13 reverse primers for TCR Jbeta segments was used. Amplification of the CDR3 region of rearranged TCR beta genes was performed with a multiplex PCR assay on genomic DNA. The Illumina HiSeq System was used to sequence the amplified TCR beta libraries as 87-base-pair reads. Under the source paper's analysis protocol: In a later analysis, approximately 74 million unique TCR beta chains were counted across the approximately 620 repertoires, and approximately 11 million of these chains were shared by at least two donors. To remove PCR and sequencing errors, raw reads were error-corrected and collapsed into unique sequences using a nearest-neighbor algorithm that merged closely related sequences. V, D and J gene segments were assigned by aligning CDR3 sequences to IMGT reference sequences. For a sequence to be retained, a match of at least six nucleotides to both a V gene segment and a J gene segment was required. Rearrangements were classified as productive when the CDR3 lacked stop codons and remained in frame with V and J, and all other rearrangements were classified as non-productive. Following IMGT convention, CDR3 was defined as the stretch from the second conserved V-encoded cysteine up to the conserved J-encoded phenylalanine. The earlier analysis of about 590 of the donors excluded sequences that lacked an unambiguous match to a single V gene segment. In an earlier analysis of 587 of the donors, a V segment was called functional when productive rearrangements were above 56.7%, and segregating when the standard deviation between donors exceeded 5%. A statistical classification framework was built for diagnosing cytomegalovirus status from the catalog of TCR beta chain sequences. In a later analysis, V and J genes were assigned by comparing TCR nucleotide sequences against IMGT/GENE-DB human TR gene sequences. The TCRdist pipeline was used in a later analysis to assign CDR3 sequences and most-parsimonious VDJ recombination scenarios. In a later analysis, each TCR beta chain was defined by its CDR3 amino acid sequence together with its V-gene family, and reads lacking a unique V-gene family were excluded. To address suspected cross-contamination and a sequencing artifact, a later analysis removed some 620 highly shared, low-generation-probability nucleotide sequences. In a later analysis, a clonal expansion index for each public chain was calculated from normalized within-repertoire ranks of inferred template counts. In a later analysis, generation probabilities were computed using a VDJ recombination model fitted to out-of-frame rearrangements, and the results were checked against IGoR. Hypergeometric tests were used in a later analysis to score TCR-TCR, TCR-HLA and TCR-CMV co-occurrence, with a repertoire-size bias correction applied to the TCR pairs. A later analysis estimated false discovery rates by permuting HLA or CMV assignments 20 times. A later analysis grouped co-occurring TCRs with DBSCAN, adding TCRdist sequence similarity when clustering within HLA-allele-positive subsets. For co-occurrence clustering, repertoires with fewer than 30,000 or more than 120,000 public chains were excluded, along with roughly 5 repertoires with anomalous nucleotide sharing. Entries here come from immuneACCESS through TCRdb and include only in-frame sequences with V and J called. Some clones fail to appear in such tables; in the studies checked, an unresolved V gene covers under half of the shortfall, and the cause of the remainder is unknown. The V and J calls and the clone size are those of that table, but D and trimming were determined from the DNA. Present in this sample are 150,000 to 200,000 clones, more than 65% of which were seen just once. The top ten constitute roughly 10% of the sample.

The cohort consisted of 666 healthy bone marrow donors. All cohort members were sampled while nominally healthy, although unrecorded immune exposures were likely present. The donor tested CMV seropositive and was one of the 289 seropositive cohort members. Each donor provided a peripheral blood sample, and peripheral blood mononuclear cells were used for TCR beta sequencing. The Qiagen DNeasy Blood Extraction Kit was used to extract genomic DNA from the blood cell samples. This clonotype was obtained from a young man in good health and CMV-seropositive. Sequencing was performed on PBMCs. The V gene is TRBV2 and the J gene is TRBJ2-5, with 9 junctional bases fitting TRBD1. The J call may be in error: the DNA end matches TRBJ2-7 better. The nucleotide sequence is TGTGCCAGCAGTCAAGACAGGGGGACCGTCTACGAGCAGTACTTC. This sequence encodes CASSQDRGTVYEQYF.